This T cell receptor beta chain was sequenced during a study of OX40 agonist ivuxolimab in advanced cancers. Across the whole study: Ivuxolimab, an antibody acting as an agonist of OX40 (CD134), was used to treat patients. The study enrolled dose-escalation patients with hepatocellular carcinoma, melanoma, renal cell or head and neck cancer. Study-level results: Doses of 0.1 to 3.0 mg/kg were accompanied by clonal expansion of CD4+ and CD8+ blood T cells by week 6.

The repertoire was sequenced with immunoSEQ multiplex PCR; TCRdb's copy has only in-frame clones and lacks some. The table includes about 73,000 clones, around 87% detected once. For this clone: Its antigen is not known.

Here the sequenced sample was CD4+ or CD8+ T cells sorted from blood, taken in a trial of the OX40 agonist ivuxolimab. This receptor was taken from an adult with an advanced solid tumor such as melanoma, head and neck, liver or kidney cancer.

For the CDR3, the DNA is TGTGCCAGCAGCCCGGACAGGGGATTCACTGAAGCTTTCTTT. This translates into CASSPDRGFTEAFF. The chain uses TRBV6-6 and TRBJ1-1, with TRBD1 matching 9 bases. The CDR3 sequence is 14 residues long. Germline V gene sequence: CDR1 MNHNY, CDR2 SVGAGI (reference sequence). Germline trimming cut 6 bases from V and 4 bases from J; bases unmatched to any gene: 6.